The present TCR beta chain was sequenced within a study of shared clonotypes between healthy human individuals. General study findings and limits: Clonotype sharing across donors was expected to vary with sequencing depth.

Here immunoSEQ multiplex PCR was the method, and the copy in TCRdb shows in-frame clones only, minus some. The sample carries 450,000 to 600,000 clones, roughly 78% recorded once. The CDR3 totals 16 residues. Looked up from germline, CDR1 is SGDLS and CDR2 is YYNGEE. V shed 6 bases and J 2 bases; nucleotides not matched to a gene: 7. In regard to this clone: Its antigen is undetermined.

The sequenced sample was PBMCs. This clonotype was obtained from a woman between 35 and 50 years old in good health. Some clones in this sample may be carry-over from other donors' samples. V gene TRBV9 combines with J gene TRBJ2-2; 10 nucleotides match TRBD1. Here the CDR3 DNA reads TGTGCCAGCACCGGACAGGGGGGCGACAACACCGGGGAGCTGTTTTTT. It specifies CASTGQGGDNTGELFF. Looking up the rest from reference TRBV9 and TRBJ2-2 gives the full variable domain: DSGVTQTPKHLITATGQRVTLRCSPRSGDLSVYWYQQSLDQGLQFLIQYYNGEERAKGNILERFSAQQFPDLHSELNLSSLELGDSALYFCASTGQGGDNTGELFFGEGSRLTVL.